This paragraph covers one TCR beta chain sequence. Its antigen specificity is not known. Within one base of it there is no much larger clone, and no base qualities were kept. As encoded in the germline V gene, CDR1 is MDHEN while CDR2 is SYDVKM. The CDR3 goes from the cysteine to the phenylalanine over 15 residues. Just the 45-base CDR3 DNA is kept, in frame starting at base 1. At the junction V is shortened by 3 bases and J by 3 bases; bases outside the gene matches: 3. Library creation used the immunoSEQ multiplex PCR assay. The original pipeline was this. To diagnose cytomegalovirus status from the catalog of TCR beta chain sequences, a statistical classification framework was built. In TCRdb, the immuneACCESS table is reduced to in-frame sequences with V and J assigned. These tables do not hold every clone; where another copy was compared, an unresolved V gene accounts for under half, and the others remain unexplained. The V and J calls and clone size were taken over from that table, and D and trimming were inferred from the DNA. This sample comprises 200,000 to 250,000 clones, about 87% of them detected only once. Of the sample, less than 3% falls within the top ten clones.

Donors formed part of the validation cohort, which comprised over a hundred subjects and was distinct from the first cohort of several hundred subjects. The data derive from a study of cytomegalovirus exposure and HLA in healthy donors (dated by TCRdb to about 2017). Describing the broader study: A later analysis indicated that the roughly 130 validation repertoires were generated on the platform also employed for the approximately 700 repertoires of the first cohort. The aim of the study was to test whether cataloging public T cell receptors could identify signatures of past pathogen exposure. Along with the roughly 670-subject first cohort, a separate validation cohort of over a hundred different subjects was used. High-throughput TCR immunosequencing, statistical association of individual TCRs with disease status, and machine learning were combined to predict cytomegalovirus infection status. The study at large found these results: A few of the identified cytomegalovirus-associated TCR beta chains were confirmed in vitro to be specific for cytomegalovirus antigens. Subsequent analysis determined that TCRs grouped into clusters in the first cohort also showed a tendency toward co-occurrence across the 130 or so validation repertoires, and about 94% of cluster scores exceeded 0. The authors suggested that the approach could potentially be generalized to other disease states and immunological phenotypes. In both the original and validation cohorts, the classifier was reported to diagnose cytomegalovirus status with high specificity and sensitivity. The validation cohort had no HLA typing available for a later analysis, so co-occurrence within that cohort was assessed over all 130 or so repertoires. The study gave a list of 150 to 200 TCR beta chains associated with cytomegalovirus. Across donors, most TCR sequences were observed very rarely, whereas some public TCRs were present in many individuals.

The chain is encoded by TRBV28 joined to TRBJ1-5, and 9 bases in between align with TRBD1. Sequenced: PBMCs. The source of this sequence is a man younger than 35 in good health and CMV-seronegative. The CDR3 in this case is CASSLYRGPNQPQHF. The bases read TGTGCCAGCAGTTTGTACAGGGGGCCCAATCAGCCCCAGCATTTT. With the portions outside the CDR3 filled from the reference TRBV28 and TRBJ1-5 genes, the complete variable region becomes DVKVTQSSRYLVKRTGEKVFLECVQDMDHENMFWYRQDPGLGLRLIYFSYDVKMKEKGDIPEGYSVSREKKERFSLILESASTNQTSMYLCASSLYRGPNQPQHFGDGTRLSIL.